This TCR beta chain came from a study of blood T cell repertoires in COVID-19. Across the whole study: The United States, Italy and Spain supplied acute and convalescent COVID-19 samples. T cells, B-cell-depleted T cells, or PBMCs supplied cDNA or gDNA.

Original methodology: Reference gene primers were amplified, and this amplification served to estimate nucleated cell counts. Sequencing used immunoSEQ multiplex PCR; TCRdb keeps in-frame clones, though not all of them. V and J calls and clone size are those listed in that table; D and trimming were worked out from the DNA. The sample yields roughly 90,000 clones, roughly 80% seen once. With regard to this clone: Different DNA sequences within this sample yield the same CDR3.

Germline CDR1 is MNHEY and CDR2 is SVGAGI. Trimming stripped 6 bases from V and 0 bases from J, with 11 bases between. The CDR3 runs 14 residues. This sequence joins TRBV6-5 and TRBJ1-1; D not certain. The source is a human donor in a cohort sampled during active COVID-19. The sample was peripheral blood. This chain's CDR3 is CASSPGGLNTEAFF. CDR3 coding DNA: TGTGCCAGCAGCCCCGGAGGGCTGAACACTGAAGCTTTCTTT.